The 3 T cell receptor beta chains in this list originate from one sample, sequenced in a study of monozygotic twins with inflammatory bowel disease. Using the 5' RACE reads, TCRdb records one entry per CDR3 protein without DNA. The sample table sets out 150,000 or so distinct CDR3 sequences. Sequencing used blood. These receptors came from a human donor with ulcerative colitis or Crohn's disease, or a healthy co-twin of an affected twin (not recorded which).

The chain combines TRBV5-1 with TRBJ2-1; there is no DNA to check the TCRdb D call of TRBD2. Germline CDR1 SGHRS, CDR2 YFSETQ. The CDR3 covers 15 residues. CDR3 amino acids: CASRQLAGDYNEQFF.

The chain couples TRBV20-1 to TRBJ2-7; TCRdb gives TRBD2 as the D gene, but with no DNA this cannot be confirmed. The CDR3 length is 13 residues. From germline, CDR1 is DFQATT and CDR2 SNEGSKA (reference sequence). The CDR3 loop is CSAPRLAGGPQYF.

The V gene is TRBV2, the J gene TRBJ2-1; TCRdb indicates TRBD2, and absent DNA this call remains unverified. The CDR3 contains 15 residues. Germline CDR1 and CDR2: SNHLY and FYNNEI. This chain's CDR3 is CASSHTSGGDNEQFF. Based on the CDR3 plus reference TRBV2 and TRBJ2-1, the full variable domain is EPEVTQTPSHQVTQMGQEVILRCVPISNHLYFYWYRQILGQKVEFLVSFYNNEISEKSEIFDDQFSVERPDGSNFTLKIRSTKLEDSAMYFCASSHTSGGDNEQFFGPGTRLTVL.